A single sample gave rise to the 21 T cell receptor beta chains below, sequenced in a study of blood T cell repertoires in COVID-19 (dated by TCRdb to about 2020). To prepare the library, the immunoSEQ multiplex PCR assay was applied. TCRdb obtained this table from immuneACCESS and retained in-frame rearrangements with V and J assigned. These tables miss some clones; where compared with another copy, unresolved V genes account for less than half of the shortfall, and the remainder is unexplained. This sample comprises some 97,000 clones, 90% of them detected only once. The ten largest clonotypes hold around 1.7% of the sample. The sample comprised peripheral blood. The receptors derive from a man aged 55-75 years with acute or convalescent COVID-19.

V gene TRBV29-1 combines with J gene TRBJ1-1, with TRBD1 matching 7 bases. V lost 7 bases to trimming and J lost 10 bases; unmatched junction nucleotides: 9. The CDR3 runs 11 residues. The V gene's germline CDR1 is SQVTM and CDR2 ANQGSEA. Here the CDR3 reads CSASGDRAAFF. The CDR3, as DNA: TGCAGCGCCTCAGGAGACAGGGCAGCTTTCTTT.

This chain uses TRBV5-1 with TRBJ1-4; TRBD1 matches 7 bases. V was clipped by 0 bases and J by 6 bases; unmatched bases: 8. Germline CDR1 reads SGHRS; CDR2 reads YFSETQ. This CDR3 contains 16 residues. CDR3 DNA sequence: TGCGCCAGCAGCTTGGCCTTTTCAGGGGGTGATGAAAAACTGTTTTTT. Amino acid sequence: CASSLAFSGGDEKLFF.

The rearrangement joins TRBV4-1 to TRBJ2-2, with TRBD1 matching over 8 bases. Germline values: CDR1 MGHRA, CDR2 YSYEKL. V trimming: 0 bases; J trimming: 6 bases; junction bases outside the gene matches: 6. CDR3 length equals 16 residues. The CDR3 DNA follows: TGCGCCAGCAGCCAAGAGCCAGGGGGCGAAGCCGGGGAGCTGTTTTTT. It encodes CASSQEPGGEAGELFF.

The chain recombines TRBV19 with TRBJ1-2; 9 positions agree with TRBD1. Germline lookup yields CDR1 LNHDA and CDR2 SQIVND (reference sequence). J gave up 4 bases and V 8 bases, and 8 bases lay outside the gene matches. This CDR3 comprises 14 residues. CDR3 DNA: TGTGCCAGTCGCCTACAGGGGGCAGGCTATGGCTACACCTTC. Protein product: CASRLQGAGYGYTF.

This clone was counted between two and nine times. The V call is TRBV9, the J call TRBJ1-2; perhaps TRBD1 as D (5 bases). V dropped 0 bases and J dropped 7 bases, with 16 bases sitting between them. Germline-derived CDR1 and CDR2 are SGDLS and YYNGEE. This CDR3 is built from 15 residues. The CDR3 sequence is CASSVGGDSISGYTF. For the CDR3, the DNA is TGTGCCAGCAGCGTAGGTGGAGACAGTATAAGTGGCTACACCTTC.

The count of this clone is one. The chain recombines TRBV5-4 with TRBJ1-5, with 8 positions matching TRBD1. The V segment lost 2 bases and the J segment 4 bases; nucleotides outside the gene matches: 11. Germline CDR1 and CDR2: SGHNT and YYREEE (reference sequence). The CDR3 totals 17 residues. CDR3 sequence: CASSFAGGAGRNQPQHF. The DNA of the CDR3 is TGTGCCAGCAGCTTCGCAGGGGGCGCCGGGCGGAATCAGCCCCAGCATTTT.

This rearrangement joins TRBV7-5 to TRBJ2-2; the DNA was not compared with TRBD2, the D call given in the table. TRBV7-5 is classified as a pseudogene. The CDR3 length is 16 residues. CDR3 nucleotides: TGTGTCAGAAGCTTAGCGGTAGCTTCGAACACCGGGGAGCTGTTTTTT. It yields the protein CVRSLAVASNTGELFF.

The chain links TRBV5-5 to TRBJ2-2, with 12 bases fitting TRBD2. The V and J ends lost 6 bases and 6 bases, in that order; junction bases with no gene match: 9. Germline V CDR1 and CDR2: SGHKS, YYEKEE (reference sequence). The CDR3 loop spans 16 amino acids. The CDR3 sequence: CASTLYPSGGAGELFF. In nucleotides, the CDR3 is TGTGCCAGCACCCTCTACCCTAGCGGGGGGGCCGGGGAGCTGTTTTTT.

V and J are TRBV5-1 and TRBJ2-2, with unresolved D. Germline V gene lookup returns CDR1 SGHRS and CDR2 YFSETQ. V was cut by 0 bases and J by 5 bases, with 14 bases left in between. The CDR3 runs to 16 residues. CDR3 sequence: CASSLESTTGTGELFF. In DNA form, the CDR3 reads TGCGCCAGCAGCTTGGAAAGTACTACGGGTACCGGGGAGCTGTTTTTT.

The chain employs TRBV18 and TRBJ1-6, with D perhaps TRBD1 (6 bases). Germline-derived CDR1 and CDR2 are KGHSH and LQKENI. The CDR3 length is 16 residues. With 0 bases removed from V and 8 bases from J, the gap between germline ends came to 14 bases. The CDR3 coding sequence is TGTGCCAGCTCACCACCGGCGGGGGCCGTTTATTCACCCCTCCACTTT. It is translated as CASSPPAGAVYSPLHF.

The chain couples TRBV10-3 to TRBJ2-5, with D perhaps matching TRBD1 (6 bases). Germline V CDR1 and CDR2: ENHRY, SYGVKD. This CDR3 is built from 13 residues. Trimming cost V 7 bases and J 1 base, with 10 bases left between them. This chain's CDR3 is CAITSDSQETQYF. Here the CDR3 DNA reads TGTGCCATCACCTCGGACAGCCAAGAGACCCAGTACTTC.

The rearrangement links TRBV4-1 to TRBJ2-1; D is possibly TRBD2 (6 bases). This CDR3 is 17 amino acids long. Germline V gives CDR1 MGHRA, CDR2 YSYEKL. V was pared by 0 bases and J by 4 bases, with 16 bases between. The CDR3 bases are TGCGCCAGCAGCCAAGATAACGTGGCTAGCGAATACAATGAGCAGTTCTTC. This encodes CASSQDNVASEYNEQFF.

This clone has just a few counts. The V gene is TRBV2, the J gene TRBJ2-5; 8 positions match TRBD2. V trimming: 0 bases; J trimming: 2 bases; junction bases outside the gene matches: 8. The CDR3 sequence is 17 residues long. From germline, CDR1 is SNHLY and CDR2 FYNNEI. The CDR3 loop is CASSEALLAGTQETQYF. The DNA of the CDR3 is TGTGCCAGCAGTGAAGCGCTCCTAGCGGGCACTCAAGAGACCCAGTACTTC.

The rearrangement links TRBV20-1 to TRBJ1-1; 7 bases agree with TRBD1. Germline V lookup: CDR1 DFQATT, CDR2 SNEGSKA (reference sequence). Trimming at V came to 3 bases and at J to 1 base, leaving 5 bases not matched to a gene. The CDR3 length is 14 residues. The CDR3 bases are TGCAGTGCTAGTAAGGGGGCCGCGAACACTGAAGCTTTCTTT. It translates to CSASKGAANTEAFF.

The chain combines TRBV30 with TRBJ1-1, with 8 nucleotides matching TRBD1. V dropped 4 bases and J dropped 3; count of bases not matched to a gene: 10. The CDR3 consists of 15 residues. The V gene's germline CDR1 is GTSNPN and CDR2 SVGIG (reference sequence). The chain's CDR3 is CAWMYSGGAYTEAFF. CDR3 coding DNA: TGTGCCTGGATGTACTCAGGGGGCGCGTACACTGAAGCTTTCTTT.

The rearrangement uses TRBV30 and TRBJ1-6, with D unclear. Trimming took 0 bases from V and 9 from J, leaving 3 bases between them. Germline CDR1 is GTSNPN and CDR2 is SVGIG (reference sequence). The CDR3 extends over 11 amino acids. The CDR3 DNA is TGTGCCTGGAGTGTGGCTTCACCCCTCCACTTT. Its translation: CAWSVASPLHF.

V is TRBV18 and J is TRBJ1-2; no clear D gene. There are 13 residues in the CDR3. Trimming removed 0 bases at V and 5 bases at J, with 7 bases between. CDR1 is KGHSH and CDR2 is LQKENI in the germline V gene. The CDR3, as DNA: TGTGCCAGCTCACCACCGGAGGGATATGGCTACACCTTC. It is translated as CASSPPEGYGYTF.

The chain carries TRBV6-5 and TRBJ1-6; D not certain. CDR1 and CDR2 (germline): MNHEY, SVGAGI. The CDR3 is 14 amino acids. V lost 7 bases to trimming and J lost 4 bases, with 11 bases between them. CDR3 sequence (DNA): TGTGCCAGCAAATCCGCGGGGTATAATTCACCCCTCCACTTT. Translating gives CASKSAGYNSPLHF.

The chain joins TRBV18 to TRBJ1-1; 8 nucleotides align to TRBD1. V shed 5 bases and J 4 bases; nucleotides not matched to a gene: 9. Germline V gene data show CDR1 as KGHSH and CDR2 as LQKENI. This CDR3 has 15 amino acids. CDR3 loop: CASSRNRGEGTEAFF. DNA of the CDR3: TGTGCCAGCTCAAGAAACAGGGGGGAGGGCACTGAAGCTTTCTTT.

The chain couples TRBV5-1 to TRBJ1-2; 8 bases are a match to TRBD1. Germline V lookup: CDR1 SGHRS, CDR2 YFSETQ. Trimming cost V 3 bases and J 8 bases; bases outside gene matches: 12. CDR3 size: 15 residues. Here the CDR3 DNA reads TGCGCCAGCAGCTCGCTCGGACAGGGAGCGGTAGGCTACACCTTC. It translates to CASSSLGQGAVGYTF.

J is TRBJ1-1 and V is TRBV4-2; no clear D gene. This CDR3 comprises 17 residues. Germline CDR1 and CDR2: LGHNA and YNFKEQ. Trimming pared 0 bases from V and 0 bases from J, leaving 14 bases between. The CDR3 DNA follows: TGTGCCAGCAGCCAAGACTTTACTTCCGGGGTGAACACTGAAGCTTTCTTT. The encoded protein is CASSQDFTSGVNTEAFF.